This entry lists 24 T cell receptor beta chains sequenced from one sample in a study of PD-L1 blockade in urothelial cancer. Only in-frame clones appear in the TCRdb table, and some are missing; sequencing was by immunoSEQ multiplex PCR. Among about 48,000 clones, approximately 80% were seen once, and the ten largest hold around 10%. The time point here: peripheral blood 6 weeks after treatment start. The material sequenced was PBMCs, taken around atezolizumab (anti-PD-L1) treatment. The origin of the receptors is an older man with urothelial cancer.

This rearrangement joins TRBV7-8 to TRBJ2-2, with a weak D call TRBD1 (7 bases). V lost 4 bases and J lost 5, with 14 bases in between. Per germline, CDR1 SGHVS and CDR2 FQNEAQ. This CDR3 contains 15 residues. This chain's CDR3 is CASSSRQGGTGELFF. In DNA, the CDR3 is TGTGCCAGCAGCTCTAGACAGGGAGGAACCGGGGAGCTGTTTTTT.

The chain joins TRBV28 to TRBJ2-7; D may be TRBD2 (7 bases). The length of the CDR3 is 14 residues. Per germline, CDR1 MDHEN and CDR2 SYDVKM. V lost 6 bases, J lost 5 bases, and 17 bases lay in between. The CDR3 loop is CASSLGGRENEQYF. The DNA for the CDR3 is TGTGCCAGCAGCTTGGGGGGGCGGGAGAACGAGCAGTACTTC.

The chain combines TRBV11-2 with TRBJ1-2; D gene uncertain. The V end was cut by 5 bases, the J end by 1 base, with 14 bases between. In germline, CDR1 is SGHAT, CDR2 FQNNGV. The CDR3 loop spans 15 amino acids. CDR3 in DNA: TGTGCCAGCAGCCCACTGAGAGGGATTAACTATGGCTACACCTTC. Its protein is CASSPLRGINYGYTF.

The sample holds a few counts of this clone. The chain combines TRBV2 with TRBJ1-4; 7 nucleotides line up with TRBD1. Germline V CDR1 and CDR2: SNHLY, FYNNEI. V was clipped by 5 bases and J by 8 bases; unmatched bases: 11. The CDR3 length is 15 residues. The CDR3 reads CASSSFTGVGEKLFF. The CDR3, as DNA: TGTGCCAGCAGTAGCTTCACAGGGGTTGGGGAAAAACTGTTTTTT.

The table lists this clone with a few counts. The genes are TRBV30 and TRBJ1-2, with TRBD1 as a possible D gene (5 bases). CDR1 is GTSNPN, CDR2 SVGIG, per germline (reference sequence). The CDR3 consists of 12 residues. V lost 8 bases and J lost 0, with 10 bases in between. This CDR3 is CALDRSNYGYTF. CDR3 DNA: TGTGCCCTCGACAGATCTAACTATGGCTACACCTTC.

The V and J genes are TRBV7-9 and TRBJ2-7; 12 positions agree with TRBD1. CDR1 SEHNR and CDR2 FQNEAQ come from the germline V gene (reference sequence). V shed 6 bases and J 7 bases; nucleotides not matched to a gene: 7. The CDR3 sequence is 14 residues long. The CDR3 nucleotides read TGTGCCAGCAGTACGGGACAGGGGGCGGGAGAGCAGTACTTC. It is translated as CASSTGQGAGEQYF.

The genes are TRBV5-1 and TRBJ2-1; 7 nucleotides align to TRBD2. The CDR3 covers 18 residues. In germline, CDR1 is SGHRS, CDR2 YFSETQ. Trimming at V came to 7 bases and at J to 1 base, leaving 17 bases not matched to a gene. The CDR3 region is CASLRSGLAVESYNEQFF. The CDR3 DNA is TGCGCCAGCCTCCGAAGTGGGCTAGCGGTCGAATCCTACAATGAGCAGTTCTTC.

The chain carries TRBV10-3 and TRBJ2-7; the match to TRBD2 covers 7 bases. J gave up 0 bases and V 3 bases, and 8 bases lay outside the gene matches. Germline lookup yields CDR1 ENHRY and CDR2 SYGVKD. The CDR3 has 16 amino acids. CDR3 in amino acids: CAISDLGRESSYEQYF. The CDR3 DNA reads as TGTGCCATCAGTGATTTAGGGCGGGAGAGCTCCTACGAGCAGTACTTC.

The rearrangement joins TRBV28 to TRBJ1-3, with unresolved D. The germline V and J ends were trimmed by 6 bases and 1 base, with 13 bases remaining between them. The CDR3 totals 15 residues. Per the germline V gene, CDR1 is MDHEN and CDR2 is SYDVKM. Here the CDR3 DNA reads TGTGCCAGCAGCCCGGGTCTTCAATCTGGAAACACCATATATTTT. It is translated as CASSPGLQSGNTIYF. Full variable domain (outside the CDR3, taken from reference TRBV28 and TRBJ1-3): DVKVTQSSRYLVKRTGEKVFLECVQDMDHENMFWYRQDPGLGLRLIYFSYDVKMKEKGDIPEGYSVSREKKERFSLILESASTNQTSMYLCASSPGLQSGNTIYFGEGSWLTVV.

The genes are TRBV28 and TRBJ2-5; D is perhaps TRBD1 (6 bases). Germline V gives CDR1 MDHEN, CDR2 SYDVKM. Trimming took off 5 bases at V and 5 bases at J, with 15 bases between the two ends. The CDR3 sequence is 14 residues long. DNA for the CDR3: TGTGCCAGCAGTCTGGGACAACTCCCCGAGACCCAGTACTTC. Translation gives CASSLGQLPETQYF.

This chain connects TRBV10-2 to TRBJ2-7; maybe TRBD2 (6 bases). The CDR3 spans 15 residues. V was trimmed by 8 bases and J by 3 bases, leaving 20 bases between them. Germline CDR1 WSHSY, CDR2 SAAADI. The CDR3 coding sequence is TGCGCCAGCCGCTTGGGGCGGGACTCTCACTACGAGCAGTACTTC. Its protein is CASRLGRDSHYEQYF.

The chain couples TRBV5-1 to TRBJ2-2; tentatively, D is TRBD1 (6 bases). Looked up from germline, CDR1 is SGHRS and CDR2 is YFSETQ. The ends were cut back, 4 bases at V and 4 bases at J, with 11 bases in the middle. CDR3 size: 14 residues. The CDR3 loop is CASSLPDSTGELFF. The CDR3 coding sequence is TGCGCCAGCAGCCTGCCGGACAGCACCGGGGAGCTGTTTTTT.

This clone was seen only a few times. This chain links TRBV29-1 with TRBJ1-2, with a weak D call TRBD1 (6 bases). The germline gives CDR1 SQVTM, CDR2 ANQGSEA. The length of the CDR3 is 15 residues. The V and J ends lost 6 bases and 0 bases respectively, with 17 bases between them. The chain's CDR3 is CSVDSTGRSNYGYTF. The CDR3 region has the DNA TGCAGCGTCGATTCCACAGGGAGATCTAACTATGGCTACACCTTC.

This chain connects TRBV14 to TRBJ1-1; D ambiguous. Germline CDR1 SGHDN, CDR2 FVKESK. CDR3 size: 13 residues. Trimming left V 2 bases short and J 1 base short, with 5 bases between. The CDR3 sequence: CASSQRANTEAFF. CDR3 nucleotides: TGTGCCAGCAGCCAACGAGCGAACACTGAAGCTTTCTTT.

J is TRBJ2-4 and V is TRBV19, with 10 positions matching TRBD1. The CDR3 has 16 amino acids. Trimming took 6 bases from V and 1 from J; bases not matched to a gene: 6. Germline assignment: CDR1 LNHDA and CDR2 SQIVND (reference sequence). In nucleotides, the CDR3 is TGTGCCAGTAGATCCCGACAGGGGGCTGCCAAAAACATTCAGTACTTC. Residues: CASRSRQGAAKNIQYF.

CDR3 residues: CASSFTWTGEGSNEKLFF. CDR3 DNA sequence: TGTGCCAGCAGTTTTACGTGGACAGGGGAAGGGTCTAATGAAAAACTGTTTTTT. The chain links TRBV28 to TRBJ1-4; 9 nucleotides align to TRBD1. The CDR3 runs 18 residues. In germline, CDR1 is MDHEN, CDR2 SYDVKM. Germline trimming cut 3 bases from V and 3 bases from J; bases unmatched to any gene: 11. Looking up the rest from reference TRBV28 and TRBJ1-4 gives the full variable domain: DVKVTQSSRYLVKRTGEKVFLECVQDMDHENMFWYRQDPGLGLRLIYFSYDVKMKEKGDIPEGYSVSREKKERFSLILESASTNQTSMYLCASSFTWTGEGSNEKLFFGSGTQLSVL.

This chain links TRBV9 with TRBJ2-1; TRBD2 aligns across 8 bases. CDR1 SGDLS and CDR2 YYNGEE come from the germline V gene. V shed 2 bases, J shed 5 bases, and the junction held 3 bases outside the gene matches. The CDR3 is 14 residues long. This CDR3 is CASSVGLVNNEQFF. The CDR3 DNA reads as TGTGCCAGCAGCGTGGGACTAGTGAACAATGAGCAGTTCTTC.

The V call is TRBV7-8, the J call TRBJ2-7, with D tentatively TRBD2 (6 bases). The CDR3 sequence is 16 residues long. V was clipped by 3 bases and J by 1 base, with 16 bases between them. The V gene's germline CDR1 is SGHVS and CDR2 FQNEAQ. The CDR3 bases are TGTGCCAGCAGCTTGAGACCGGGGGAAACTTCCTACGAGCAGTACTTC. This translates into CASSLRPGETSYEQYF.

The gene calls are TRBV5-1 and TRBJ2-3; 9 nucleotides match TRBD2. The trim removed 6 bases at V and 5 bases at J, leaving 10 bases unmatched. This CDR3 contains 15 residues. Looked up from germline, CDR1 is SGHRS and CDR2 is YFSETQ. For the CDR3, the DNA is TGCGCCAGCACCGATAGCGGGAGTCGGGGAGATACGCAGTATTTT. Its protein product is CASTDSGSRGDTQYF. Variable domain in full (rest from reference TRBV5-1 and TRBJ2-3): KAGVTQTPRYLIKTRGQQVTLSCSPISGHRSVSWYQQTPGQGLQFLFEYFSETQRNKGNFPGRFSGRQFSNSRSEMNVSTLELGDSALYLCASTDSGSRGDTQYFGPGTRLTVL.

This sequence joins TRBV5-1 and TRBJ2-7, with 7 nucleotides matching TRBD2. V gave up 4 bases and J gave up 4 bases; unmatched junction bases: 5. This CDR3 has 13 residues. Germline V lookup: CDR1 SGHRS, CDR2 YFSETQ. CDR3 loop: CASSGTTVYEQYF. The CDR3 DNA follows: TGCGCCAGCAGCGGGACTACAGTTTACGAGCAGTACTTC. The full variable domain, with the rest looked up from reference TRBV5-1 and TRBJ2-7, is KAGVTQTPRYLIKTRGQQVTLSCSPISGHRSVSWYQQTPGQGLQFLFEYFSETQRNKGNFPGRFSGRQFSNSRSEMNVSTLELGDSALYLCASSGTTVYEQYFGPGTRLTVT.

This CDR3 reads CASSDSPDNEKLFF. CDR3 bases: TGTGCCAGCAGTGACAGTCCCGATAATGAAAAACTGTTTTTT. V usage is TRBV2 and J usage is TRBJ1-4; no firm D call. Trimming took off 3 bases at V and 4 bases at J, with 9 bases between the two ends. Germline CDR1 is SNHLY and CDR2 is FYNNEI. This CDR3 is built from 14 residues. The full variable domain, its missing parts supplied by reference TRBV2 and TRBJ1-4, is EPEVTQTPSHQVTQMGQEVILRCVPISNHLYFYWYRQILGQKVEFLVSFYNNEISEKSEIFDDQFSVERPDGSNFTLKIRSTKLEDSAMYFCASSDSPDNEKLFFGSGTQLSVL.

The rearrangement joins TRBV7-2 to TRBJ1-2; TRBD1 agrees at 7 bases. With 5 bases clipped from V and 1 base from J, the junction kept 10 bases outside the gene matches. Germline values: CDR1 SGHTA, CDR2 FQGNSA. The CDR3 loop spans 16 amino acids. CDR3 amino acids: CASSLQTGSFNYGYTF. In DNA, the CDR3 is TGTGCCAGCAGCCTCCAGACAGGGAGTTTTAACTATGGCTACACCTTC.

The chain links TRBV4-1 to TRBJ2-7; maybe TRBD2 (6 bases). The CDR3 consists of 16 residues. Germline V lookup: CDR1 MGHRA, CDR2 YSYEKL. The V end was cut by 1 base, the J end by 3 bases, with 16 bases between. This chain's CDR3 is CASSQGFLAGNYEQYF. The CDR3 DNA is TGCGCCAGCAGCCAAGGTTTCCTCGCGGGAAACTACGAGCAGTACTTC.

This clone was seen more than once but under ten times. The junction and the germline gene differ at one end; a read error may be behind it. The rearrangement uses TRBV7-7 and TRBJ2-5; D is possibly TRBD2 (6 bases). Per germline, CDR1 SSHAT and CDR2 FNYEAQ (reference sequence). CDR3 length equals 15 residues. The CDR3 here is CASSPGLSPQETQYF. The CDR3 DNA reads as TGTGCTAGCAGCCCGGGACTGAGCCCCCAAGAGACCCAGTACTTC.